This TCR beta chain was identified during a study of vaccination and CD4 T cells after COVID-19. The CDR3 sequence is 15 residues long. Germline values: CDR1 SNHLY, CDR2 FYNNEI. V trimming: 6 bases; J trimming: 7 bases; junction bases outside the gene matches: 11. This clonotype occurred a few times. Its target is unknown. Once obtained from cultured CD4+ T cells, the DNA was sequenced using the Oncomine TCR Beta short-read assay. Genomic DNA was extracted from cultured CD4+ T cells. TCRdb redid the calling of the PCR reads with MiXCR, one entry per CDR3 protein. The sample lists 8,500 to 10,000 distinct CDR3 sequences; less than 35% were seen once. Treatment denoted: approximately 9-day PBMC culture with coronavirus spike peptide pools or control peptides (ViraFEST assay). It was before the COVID-19 pandemic (2011-2018) that the unexposed donor's CD4+ T cells were collected.

Source material: CD4+ T cells from blood, cultured in vitro. The sequence was obtained from a human donor in good health. The chain employs TRBV2 and TRBJ2-5; TRBD2 matches at 10 bases. CDR3 sequence: CASRSRLAGTGTQYF. The DNA of the CDR3 is TGTGCCAGCAGGTCTAGACTAGCGGGTACAGGGACCCAGTACTTC.